The present TCR beta chain was sequenced within a study of T cell clonality in common variable immunodeficiency (dated by TCRdb to between 2014 and 2017). This clone occurred many times. Its antigen target is currently unknown. The CDR3 end is not reached by the read, which stops 3 residues before it; the germline J gene fills it in. From the germline V gene, CDR1 is KGHDR and CDR2 is SFDVKD. The cysteine opens and the phenylalanine closes a CDR3 of 16 amino acids. Part of the CDR3 DNA is given, 39 bases translated from base 1. The trim is 2 bases for V and 2 bases for J, with a gap of 13 bases between the germline ends. Most of the CVID patients and most of the healthy controls were of Caucasian heritage. From each donor, about 5 to 8 ml of heparinized peripheral whole blood was collected. Genomic DNA from adults with common variable immune deficiency (CVID) and from healthy adult controls was used for sequencing of TCRbeta CDR3 repertoires. There were some 22 healthy adult volunteers in the control group (around twelve female and some ten male), ranging in age from about 23 to 75 years, with a mean age of roughly 35. To isolate peripheral blood mononuclear cells, diluted blood was subjected to density centrifugation over Hypaque 1077 or Ficoll-Paque. Genomic DNA was obtained from unsorted mononuclear cells using either Qiagen column purification or a centrifugation-based method.

What the research found in general, with its limitations: TCRbeta clonality was higher in CVID subjects than in healthy controls (t-test p = 0.018), and the increase was most characteristic of about a third of subjects. Even though DNA input was equal, the average per sample came to about 81,820 unique sequences for controls compared with 25,000 to 35,000 for CVID samples. CVID TCRbeta sequences were reported to have fewer deletions and N-nucleotide insertions and to lack highly modified clones with 13 or more V deletions. According to the authors, finding the cause of the higher clonality in CVID would require sequencing the repertoires of T cell subpopulations. Patient heterogeneity within the CVID cohort put limits on correlating repertoire features with clinical complications. Fewer TCRbeta clones were shared among CVID subjects than among healthy controls (p < 0.0001).

For sequencing, equivalent amounts of genomic DNA were input from CVID and control samples. For every sample, a 60 bp segment covering the rearranged TCRbeta CDR3 region was amplified and then sequenced. The immunoSEQ assay, a bias-corrected multiplex PCR combined with high-throughput sequencing, was used for TCRbeta amplification. The study's own analysis went as follows. Each unique nucleotide sequence was treated as a clone and annotated with V, D and J genes, copy number and frequency. Sequences were labeled productive if in frame, and non-productive if out of frame or containing stop codons. As previously described, Shannon's entropy was used to calculate clonality. Mean CDR3 Kyte-Doolittle hydropathy was derived from the predicted amino acid sequences of productive clones. Hierarchical clustering of scaled V gene usage was performed with the R hclust function using Manhattan distance and complete linkage. Sharing of clones by CDR3 amino acid sequence was evaluated through resampling of 12 repertoires per group over 100 rounds. The repertoires were screened for more than 55 published EBV-specific TCRbeta sequences and fewer than 300 published CMV-specific TCRbeta sequences. A couple of CVID samples that yielded fewer than 10,000 sequences were excluded from the analysis, so around 38 CVID repertoires were retained. In TCRdb, the immuneACCESS table is reduced to in-frame sequences with V and J assigned. These tables do not hold every clone; where another copy was compared, an unresolved V gene accounts for under half, and the others remain unexplained. D and trimming were read from the DNA, whereas the V and J calls and clone size are those reported in that table. This sample shows around 81,000 clones, and none of them turns up only once. Of the sample, 0.8% is held by the ten largest clones.

This TCR was sampled from a person aged 18 to 75 in good health. The chain employs TRBV24-1 and TRBJ2-3, and the D gene may be TRBD1, 5 bases matching. The sequenced sample consisted of peripheral blood mononuclear cells. The CDR3 DNA, read in part, is TGTGCCACCAGTGATTCGTCCCAGGGCGTCACAGATACG. Its translation is CATSDSSQGVTDT. The full-length CDR3 reads as CATSDSSQGVTDTQYF.